The rows below give T cell receptor beta chains drawn from one sample of a study of T cell changes during pregnancy in multiple sclerosis. Profiled with immunoSEQ multiplex PCR; TCRdb holds only in-frame clones, not every one. The data contain 45,000 to 70,000 clones, roughly 90% of them singletons. The material sequenced was peripheral blood, taken in the third trimester of pregnancy. These receptors were obtained from a female donor in good health, enrolled as a control in a pregnancy study. Each CDR3 is given with its conserved first and last residue. Fields, in order: V gene, clone size, D gene, J gene, CDR3 protein, CDR3 DNA. A D gene is named only where the DNA matches it firmly. The size field is filled for only some rows; it gives once, few, many or a size class.

>TRBV28|-|TRBD1|TRBJ2-6
CASSFSKTGPGANVLTF
TGTGCCAGCAGTTTCAGTAAGACAGGGCCTGGGGCCAACGTCCTGACTTTC
>TRBV19|-|-|TRBJ2-7
CASSIAQQAYEQYF
TGTGCCAGTAGTATAGCTCAACAAGCCTACGAGCAGTACTTC
>TRBV5-1|-|-|TRBJ1-5
CASSLDPGQGNQPQHF
TGCGCCAGCAGCTTGGATCCAGGGCAGGGCAATCAGCCCCAGCATTTT
>TRBV5-1|-|-|TRBJ1-2
CASSLSGGGYGYTF
TGCGCCAGCAGCTTAAGCGGGGGAGGCTATGGCTACACCTTC
>TRBV27|-|-|TRBJ1-2
CASSLYGRSLYGYTF
TGTGCCAGCAGTTTATACGGCAGGTCTCTCTATGGCTACACCTTC
>TRBV6-5|-|TRBD2|TRBJ2-5
CASSRSGGALETQYF
TGTGCCAGCAGTCGTAGCGGGGGGGCCCTAGAGACCCAGTACTTC
>TRBV5-1|-|-|TRBJ1-5
CASSLDGGYNQPQHF
TGCGCCAGCAGCTTGGATGGGGGGTACAATCAGCCCCAGCATTTT
>TRBV7-8|-|TRBD1|TRBJ1-2
CASSLEGQYYGYTF
TGTGCCAGCAGCTTAGAGGGACAGTACTATGGCTACACCTTC
>TRBV18|-|TRBD1|TRBJ1-1
CASSSGTGDTEAFF
TGTGCCAGCTCATCCGGGACAGGGGACACTGAAGCTTTCTTT
>TRBV2|-|TRBD1|TRBJ1-2
CASSAYRGDYGYTF
TGTGCCAGCAGTGCTTACAGGGGGGACTATGGCTACACCTTC
>TRBV19|-|-|TRBJ2-7
CATRGLGEQYF
TGTGCCACCCGGGGGTTGGGCGAGCAGTACTTC
>TRBV10-3|-|TRBD1|TRBJ2-7
CAISEQGQIEQYF
TGTGCCATCAGTGAACAGGGACAGATCGAGCAGTACTTC
>TRBV5-1|-|-|TRBJ2-5
CASSLGGGETQYF
TGCGCCAGCAGCTTGGGTGGAGGGGAGACCCAGTACTTC
>TRBV7-8|-|TRBD1|TRBJ1-1
CASSRNRDRGGDTEAFF
TGTGCCAGCAGCCGGAACCGGGACAGGGGGGGGGACACTGAAGCTTTCTTT
>TRBV7-2|-|TRBD1|TRBJ1-5
CASSLDRGLNNQPQHF
TGTGCCAGCAGCTTGGACAGGGGGCTGAACAATCAGCCCCAGCATTTT
>TRBV18|few|TRBD1|TRBJ1-2
CASSPRGQGDGYTF
TGTGCCAGCTCCCCCCGTGGACAGGGGGATGGCTACACCTTC
>TRBV6-1|-|-|TRBJ2-3
CASRLLGGRTDTQYF
TGTGCCAGCAGGCTCTTAGGGGGACGCACAGATACGCAGTATTTT
>TRBV18|-|TRBD1|TRBJ2-2
CASSPGPGGVNTGELFF
TGTGCCAGCTCACCAGGTCCAGGGGGTGTGAACACCGGGGAGCTGTTTTTT
>TRBV7-2|-|-|TRBJ2-5
CASSPTGETQYF
TGTGCCAGCAGCCCAACAGGGGAGACCCAGTACTTC
>TRBV27|-|TRBD2|TRBJ2-6
CASSLWRGAGSGANVLTF
TGTGCCAGCAGTTTATGGCGGGGGGCGGGGTCTGGGGCCAACGTCCTGACTTTC
>TRBV28|once|TRBD2|TRBJ2-1
CASSPMGLAGRHEQFF
TGTGCCAGCAGTCCTATGGGCCTAGCGGGACGGCATGAGCAGTTCTTC
>TRBV27|medium-sized|-|TRBJ2-6
CASSSGRLSGANVLTF
TGTGCCAGCAGTTCTGGCCGACTCTCTGGGGCCAACGTCCTGACTTTC
>TRBV5-8|once|TRBD1|TRBJ2-4
CASSPHGQGAYIQYF
TGTGCCAGCAGCCCTCACGGACAGGGGGCATACATTCAGTACTTC
>TRBV5-1|-|TRBD2|TRBJ2-7
CASSSGLAGVEQYF
TGCGCCAGCAGCTCGGGACTAGCGGGAGTCGAGCAGTACTTC
>TRBV5-5|-|TRBD2|TRBJ2-1
CASRVAGDNEQFF
TGTGCCAGCAGAGTAGCGGGAGACAATGAGCAGTTCTTC
>TRBV7-9|-|TRBD2|TRBJ2-1
CASSLWTSDNEQFF
TGTGCCAGCAGCTTATGGACTAGCGACAATGAGCAGTTCTTC
>TRBV18|-|TRBD1|TRBJ2-7
CASSPWVTGGGEQYF
TGTGCCAGCTCACCATGGGTCACAGGGGGCGGCGAGCAGTACTTC
>TRBV13|-|-|TRBJ1-5
CASSLGQGGQPQHF
TGTGCCAGCAGCTTAGGACAGGGCGGGCAGCCCCAGCATTTT
>TRBV4-3|few|TRBD1|TRBJ2-1
CASSQGMGTGDEQFF
TGCGCCAGCAGCCAAGGTATGGGGACAGGGGACGAGCAGTTCTTC
>TRBV6-1|few|TRBD1|TRBJ2-1
CASSRTGGSYNEQFF
TGTGCCAGCAGTCGGACAGGTGGATCGTACAATGAGCAGTTCTTC
>TRBV19|-|TRBD2|TRBJ2-7
CASSIDRAGLVGREQYF
TGTGCCAGTAGTATAGATCGAGCGGGACTAGTCGGTCGGGAGCAGTACTTC
>TRBV28|once|TRBD2|TRBJ2-7
CASRYSGRVEQYF
TGTGCCAGCAGATACAGCGGGAGAGTCGAGCAGTACTTC
>TRBV29-1|-|TRBD1|TRBJ2-5
CSVIPGGVGETQYF
TGCAGCGTCATACCAGGGGGCGTGGGGGAGACCCAGTACTTC
>TRBV11-2|-|TRBD1|TRBJ2-5
CASIETGGRGRAQYF
TGTGCCAGCATCGAAACAGGGGGCAGGGGGCGGGCCCAGTACTTC
>TRBV5-1|-|-|TRBJ1-4
CASSPEVTNEKLFF
TGCGCCAGCAGCCCGGAGGTGACTAATGAAAAACTGTTTTTT
>TRBV7-2|-|-|TRBJ1-1
CASSPSGGNELIEAFF
TGTGCCAGCAGCCCCAGTGGAGGTAACGAACTAATTGAAGCTTTCTTT
>TRBV5-6|once|TRBD2|TRBJ2-7
CASTPGGWVGEQYF
TGTGCCAGCACCCCGGGAGGGTGGGTGGGCGAGCAGTACTTC
>TRBV28|-|-|TRBJ1-2
CASSPLFSRGGYTF
TGTGCCAGCAGTCCCCTATTTTCCCGCGGAGGCTACACCTTC
>TRBV5-6|once|-|TRBJ1-2
CASSLDRSYGYTF
TGTGCCAGCAGCTTGGACAGATCCTATGGCTACACCTTC
>TRBV7-9|-|-|TRBJ2-4
CASSLRGGDIQYF
TGTGCCAGCAGCTTAAGAGGGGGTGACATTCAGTACTTC
>TRBV2|-|TRBD2|TRBJ2-3
CASTEREKGGGTQYF
TGTGCCAGCACTGAGCGGGAGAAGGGGGGAGGTACGCAGTATTTT
>TRBV10-3|-|TRBD2|TRBJ2-5
CAISGGGETQYF
TGTGCCATCAGTGGGGGGGGTGAGACCCAGTACTTC
>TRBV7-2|-|TRBD1|TRBJ2-7
CASSFQGAFVYEQYF
TGTGCCAGCAGCTTTCAGGGGGCGTTTGTCTACGAGCAGTACTTC
>TRBV13|-|-|TRBJ2-3
CASSADYADTQYF
TGTGCCAGCAGTGCGGACTACGCAGATACGCAGTATTTT
>TRBV6-5|-|-|TRBJ1-1
CATPDRRATNTEAFF
TGTGCCACCCCTGATAGAAGAGCGACGAACACTGAAGCTTTCTTT
>TRBV19|few|-|TRBJ2-2
CASQGGWDTGELFF
TGTGCAAGTCAGGGTGGTTGGGACACCGGGGAGCTGTTTTTT
>TRBV6-4|-|TRBD2|TRBJ2-3
CASSAGLGSTDTQYF
TGTGCCAGCAGTGCCGGACTAGGGAGCACAGATACGCAGTATTTT
>TRBV7-2|few|-|TRBJ2-7
CASSSQIATYEQYF
TGTGCCAGCAGCAGCCAAATTGCAACCTACGAGCAGTACTTC
>TRBV15|once|-|TRBJ2-7
CATSRKGLPQDEQYF
TGTGCCACCAGCAGGAAGGGGCTACCCCAGGACGAGCAGTACTTC
>TRBV27|-|-|TRBJ1-1
CASSLSNLNTEAFF
TGTGCCAGCAGTTTAAGCAATCTGAACACTGAAGCTTTCTTT
>TRBV2|-|TRBD1|TRBJ1-1
CASSLQGALNTEAFF
TGTGCCAGCAGTCTACAGGGGGCTTTGAACACTGAAGCTTTCTTT
>TRBV2|-|TRBD2|TRBJ2-1
CASGRTSGEDEQFF
TGTGCCAGCGGGAGAACTAGCGGGGAGGATGAGCAGTTCTTC
>TRBV27|-|TRBD2|TRBJ2-2
CASMVPGGGARTGELFF
TGTGCCAGCATGGTTCCTGGCGGGGGGGCAAGAACCGGGGAGCTGTTTTTT
>TRBV7-6|-|TRBD1|TRBJ1-2
CASRPGTAAYGYTF
TGTGCCAGCAGACCCGGGACAGCAGCCTATGGCTACACCTTC
>TRBV30|-|-|TRBJ2-2
CAWMRWTEGPGELFF
TGTGCCTGGATGCGCTGGACAGAGGGTCCAGGGGAGCTGTTTTTT
>TRBV2|-|-|TRBJ2-2
CASSWGAGELFF
TGTGCCAGCAGTTGGGGAGCCGGGGAGCTGTTTTTT
>TRBV28|-|-|TRBJ1-2
CASSSPRLVDGGYTF
TGTGCCAGCAGTTCCCCCCGACTTGTCGATGGTGGCTACACCTTC